This passage covers 26 T cell receptor beta chains from one sample sequenced in a study of blood T cell repertoires in COVID-19. Assay: immunoSEQ multiplex PCR; the TCRdb copy retains only in-frame clones and omits some. The sample lists 250,000 to 350,000 clones; roughly 86% were seen once. Sequenced: PBMCs or T cells enriched from blood (not recorded which). Source of these receptors: a woman aged 25 to 39 who had recovered from COVID-19.

V usage is TRBV13 and J usage is TRBJ2-1; possibly TRBD2 for D (7 bases). The CDR3 runs 13 residues. CDR1 is PRHDT and CDR2 is FYEKMQ in the germline V gene (reference sequence). Trimming pared 1 base from V and 10 bases from J, leaving 11 bases between. The CDR3 sequence: CASSLVGGHEQFF. CDR3 DNA: TGTGCCAGCAGCTTAGTCGGGGGGCACGAGCAGTTCTTC.

The rearrangement links TRBV7-3 to TRBJ2-3, with 10 bases lining up with TRBD2. The CDR3 is made up of 16 amino acids. Germline V lookup: CDR1 SGHTA, CDR2 FQGTGA. Trimming cost V 1 base and J 4 bases; bases outside gene matches: 5. The chain's CDR3 is CASSLSGTSVADTQYF. The CDR3 bases are TGTGCCAGCAGCTTAAGCGGGACTAGCGTCGCAGATACGCAGTATTTT.

The CDR3, as DNA: TGCAGCGTTGGTGGTTCTACAGGGACTGAAGCTTTCTTT. The encoded protein is CSVGGSTGTEAFF. This chain links TRBV29-1 with TRBJ1-1, with a weak D call TRBD1 (6 bases). The germline CDR1 and CDR2 sequences are SQVTM and ANQGSEA. Trimming took 4 bases from V and 5 from J, leaving 14 bases between them. This CDR3 comprises 13 residues. Full variable domain (outside the CDR3, taken from reference TRBV29-1 and TRBJ1-1): SAVISQKPSRDICQRGTSLTIQCQVDSQVTMMFWYRQQPGQSLTLIATANQGSEATYESGFVIDKFPISRPNLTFSTLTVSNMSPEDSSIYLCSVGGSTGTEAFFGQGTRLTVV.

V usage is TRBV5-6 and J usage is TRBJ2-7; 7 bases line up with TRBD1. Germline trimming cut 1 base from V and 3 bases from J; bases unmatched to any gene: 7. Looked up from germline, CDR1 is SGHDT and CDR2 is YYEEEE. This CDR3 is 15 amino acids long. DNA for the CDR3: TGTGCCAGCAGCTTGTGGTCCCGACAGGGCTACGAGCAGTACTTC. This gives the protein CASSLWSRQGYEQYF.

This sequence joins TRBV9 and TRBJ2-7, with TRBD2 identical over 8 bases. Germline CDR1 and CDR2: SGDLS and YYNGEE. The CDR3 has 16 residues. V shed 6 bases and J 7 bases; nucleotides not matched to a gene: 18. The CDR3 nucleotides read TGTGCCAGCACCCCCGGGGGGGACGCCGCAAATTGGGAGCAGTACTTC. Amino acid sequence: CASTPGGDAANWEQYF. Drawing the rest from reference TRBV9 and TRBJ2-7, the complete variable domain is DSGVTQTPKHLITATGQRVTLRCSPRSGDLSVYWYQQSLDQGLQFLIQYYNGEERAKGNILERFSAQQFPDLHSELNLSSLELGDSALYFCASTPGGDAANWEQYFGPGTRLTVT.

The sample holds one count of this clone. CDR3 sequence (DNA): TGTGCCAGCAGAGGACAGGGGGCGCAAAATGGCTACACCTTC. Its protein is CASRGQGAQNGYTF. J is TRBJ1-2 and V is TRBV2; 11 positions match TRBD1. CDR1 and CDR2 (germline): SNHLY, FYNNEI. The CDR3 covers 14 residues. V lost 6 bases, J lost 6 bases, and 6 bases stayed unmatched.

In its sample, this clone was seen a few times. The chain links TRBV18 to TRBJ1-1, with TRBD1 as a possible D gene (6 bases). V was shortened by 2 bases and J by 3 bases, with 13 bases between the two germline ends. The V gene's germline CDR1 is KGHSH and CDR2 LQKENI. This CDR3 is 15 amino acids long. The CDR3 here is CASSPLGAGDTEAFF. In DNA form, the CDR3 reads TGTGCCAGCTCACCATTGGGGGCGGGGGACACTGAAGCTTTCTTT. The whole variable domain, remainder taken from reference TRBV18 and TRBJ1-1, is NAGVMQNPRHLVRRRGQEARLRCSPMKGHSHVYWYRQLPEEGLKFMVYLQKENIIDESGMPKERFSAEFPKEGPSILRIQQVVRGDSAAYFCASSPLGAGDTEAFFGQGTRLTVV.

The gene calls are TRBV9 and TRBJ2-5; 8 nucleotides agree with TRBD2. From germline, CDR1 is SGDLS and CDR2 YYNGEE. The CDR3 covers 17 residues. After removal of 4 bases from V and 2 bases from J, the junction contained 13 bases not matched to a gene. CDR3 protein: CASSYGLAKRLQETQYF. CDR3 bases: TGTGCCAGCAGCTACGGACTAGCCAAACGACTACAAGAGACCCAGTACTTC.

CDR3 residues: CATQIGQGPKNIQYF. The CDR3, as DNA: TGTGCCACCCAAATAGGACAGGGCCCCAAAAACATTCAGTACTTC. The chain carries TRBV28 and TRBJ2-4, with 8 nucleotides matching TRBD1. The V gene end was trimmed by 10 bases and the J gene end by 2 bases; junction bases not matched to a gene: 10. Germline V gives CDR1 MDHEN, CDR2 SYDVKM. The CDR3 is made up of 15 amino acids.

The chain links TRBV5-4 to TRBJ1-5; maybe TRBD1 (6 bases). Germline CDR1 SGHNT, CDR2 YYREEE (reference sequence). Between the trimmed V and J ends, which lost 3 bases and 5 bases, there was a span of 9 bases. This CDR3 has 13 residues. The CDR3 region is CASSSGVDQPQHF. In nucleotides, the CDR3 is TGTGCCAGCAGCTCAGGGGTGGATCAGCCCCAGCATTTT.

The chain uses TRBV4-3 and TRBJ2-4; D is unclear. Trimming removed 0 bases from V and 0 bases from J, with 6 bases in between. CDR1 and CDR2 from the germline V gene are LGHNA and YSLEER. The CDR3 is made up of 15 amino acids. The CDR3 loop is CASSQEGLAKNIQYF. The CDR3 coding sequence is TGCGCCAGCAGCCAAGAGGGCCTAGCCAAAAACATTCAGTACTTC.

This chain links TRBV24-1 with TRBJ2-7; maybe TRBD1 (6 bases). Germline values: CDR1 KGHDR, CDR2 SFDVKD. V lost 3 bases, J lost 4 bases, and 12 bases lay in between. The CDR3 covers 14 residues. The CDR3 here is CATSDPNRVYEQYF. The CDR3 DNA reads as TGTGCCACCAGTGATCCAAACAGGGTTTACGAGCAGTACTTC.

A remark on this clone: This sample also contains other DNA sequences that code for the same CDR3. The chain couples TRBV28 to TRBJ1-2; tentative D call: TRBD1 (5 bases). V was clipped by 3 bases and J by 4 bases, with 9 bases between them. Germline values: CDR1 MDHEN, CDR2 SYDVKM. CDR3 size: 13 residues. DNA for the CDR3: TGTGCCAGCAGTTTGGGCCAGGGCTATGGCTACACCTTC. This encodes CASSLGQGYGYTF.

V usage is TRBV27 and J usage is TRBJ1-5; perhaps TRBD1 as D (5 bases). The V gene's germline CDR1 is MNHEY and CDR2 SMNVEV (reference sequence). The CDR3 has 16 residues. Trimming removed 6 bases at V and 6 bases at J, with 21 bases between. The chain's CDR3 is CASRRFGGGLSQPQHF. The DNA of the CDR3 is TGTGCCAGCAGGAGATTCGGGGGGGGACTGAGTCAGCCCCAGCATTTT.

There are a few counts of this clone. V usage is TRBV11-3 and J usage is TRBJ2-5; 11 bases fit TRBD2. The CDR3 runs 16 residues. V trimming: 4 bases; J trimming: 4 bases; junction bases outside the gene matches: 8. Germline V lookup: CDR1 SGHNT, CDR2 YENEEA. The CDR3 DNA follows: TGTGCCAGCAGCTCTTTAGCGGGGGGGCAGGGAGAGACCCAGTACTTC. Translated, it gives CASSSLAGGQGETQYF.

This sequence joins TRBV7-6 and TRBJ1-5; D is ambiguous. CDR3 length equals 15 residues. Trimming removed 1 base at V and 0 bases at J, with 7 bases between. Germline V gene lookup returns CDR1 SGHVS and CDR2 FNYEAQ. Here the CDR3 DNA reads TGTGCCAGCAGCTTAGGGGCAGATAGCAATCAGCCCCAGCATTTT. Protein product: CASSLGADSNQPQHF.

The V call is TRBV24-1, the J call TRBJ2-2; 9 bases match TRBD1. The germline V gene encodes CDR1 KGHDR and CDR2 SFDVKD. This CDR3 spans 13 amino acids. The V segment lost 4 bases and the J segment 9 bases; nucleotides outside the gene matches: 2. DNA for the CDR3: TGTGCCACCAGTGAGACAGGGGGAAGGGAGCTGTTTTTT. Its translation: CATSETGGRELFF.

This clone was counted once. The chain links TRBV14 to TRBJ2-2; possible D gene TRBD2, 5 bases. The CDR3 extends over 16 amino acids. Looked up from germline, CDR1 is SGHDN and CDR2 is FVKESK. V was cut by 3 bases and J by 1 base, with 12 bases left in between. The CDR3 coding sequence is TGTGCCAGCAGCCAGCAGAGAGCGGTGAACACCGGGGAGCTGTTTTTT. It yields the protein CASSQQRAVNTGELFF.

In DNA form, the CDR3 reads TGTGCCAGCGGGAGTGTTGGCCGCGAGCAGTTCTTC. Translating gives CASGSVGREQFF. The rearrangement links TRBV2 to TRBJ2-1; D might be TRBD2 (5 bases). Germline V lookup: CDR1 SNHLY, CDR2 FYNNEI. The CDR3 runs 12 residues. Trimming removed 8 bases from V and 10 bases from J, with 15 bases in between.

On this clone itself: At the DNA level, this CDR3 is encoded by other sequences in the same sample as well. The V call is TRBV5-1, the J call TRBJ2-7, with TRBD2 matching over 11 bases. J was trimmed by 3 bases and V by 2 bases; bases with no gene match: 1. Germline assignment: CDR1 SGHRS and CDR2 YFSETQ. The CDR3 consists of 14 residues. This CDR3 reads CASSFGTSGYEQYF. The DNA for the CDR3 is TGCGCCAGCAGCTTCGGGACTAGCGGCTACGAGCAGTACTTC.

The chain couples TRBV2 to TRBJ2-7, with TRBD1 matching over 9 bases. V gave up 7 bases and J gave up 6 bases; unmatched junction bases: 7. Germline loops: CDR1 SNHLY, CDR2 FYNNEI. The CDR3 consists of 13 residues. The CDR3 reads CASTRTGDGEQYF. CDR3 in DNA: TGTGCCAGCACCAGGACAGGGGATGGCGAGCAGTACTTC. The variable domain in full, completed from reference TRBV2 and TRBJ2-7, reads EPEVTQTPSHQVTQMGQEVILRCVPISNHLYFYWYRQILGQKVEFLVSFYNNEISEKSEIFDDQFSVERPDGSNFTLKIRSTKLEDSAMYFCASTRTGDGEQYFGPGTRLTVT.

The gene calls are TRBV24-1 and TRBJ2-6; TRBD1 aligns across 10 bases. The germline CDR1 and CDR2 sequences are KGHDR and SFDVKD. V dropped 4 bases and J dropped 0; count of bases not matched to a gene: 8. This CDR3 comprises 19 residues. The CDR3 DNA reads TGTGCCACCAGTGACTTCCGGGACAGGGGACACTCTGGGGCCAACGTCCTGACTTTC. Protein product: CATSDFRDRGHSGANVLTF.

The chain carries TRBV6-5 and TRBJ2-7; 9 nucleotides agree with TRBD1. The V and J ends lost 7 bases and 4 bases, in that order; junction bases with no gene match: 11. Per the germline V gene, CDR1 is MNHEY and CDR2 is SVGAGI. This CDR3 has 15 residues. In DNA form, the CDR3 reads TGTGCCAGCACCAGCCGGGACAGGGTTAAGTACGAGCAGTACTTC. Its translation: CASTSRDRVKYEQYF.

This clone came up once. This chain's CDR3 is CASSLSGRNTEAFF. The CDR3 DNA reads as TGTGCCAGCAGTTTATCGGGGAGAAACACTGAAGCTTTCTTT. The rearrangement uses TRBV27 and TRBJ1-1; D gene ambiguous. V was pared by 0 bases and J by 2 bases, with 7 bases between. This CDR3 region has 14 residues. Germline CDR1 is MNHEY and CDR2 is SMNVEV (reference sequence).

The chain carries TRBV27 and TRBJ1-1; no clear D gene. The CDR3 has 16 residues. The V end was cut by 1 base, the J end by 1 base, with 13 bases between. Germline assignment: CDR1 MNHEY and CDR2 SMNVEV (reference sequence). The CDR3 spells CASSLYPGNTNTEAFF. CDR3 nucleotide sequence: TGTGCCAGCAGTTTATACCCAGGAAACACGAACACTGAAGCTTTCTTT.

This clone occurred once. The rearrangement links TRBV30 to TRBJ2-7, with TRBD2 identical over 9 bases. CDR3 size: 15 residues. Germline V gives CDR1 GTSNPN, CDR2 SVGIG (reference sequence). The trim removed 0 bases at V and 11 bases at J, leaving 14 bases unmatched. As DNA, the CDR3 is TGTGCCTGGAGTGTACTCTCTGGCGGGGGGGCCCTGGAGTACTTC. Encoded protein: CAWSVLSGGGALEYF.